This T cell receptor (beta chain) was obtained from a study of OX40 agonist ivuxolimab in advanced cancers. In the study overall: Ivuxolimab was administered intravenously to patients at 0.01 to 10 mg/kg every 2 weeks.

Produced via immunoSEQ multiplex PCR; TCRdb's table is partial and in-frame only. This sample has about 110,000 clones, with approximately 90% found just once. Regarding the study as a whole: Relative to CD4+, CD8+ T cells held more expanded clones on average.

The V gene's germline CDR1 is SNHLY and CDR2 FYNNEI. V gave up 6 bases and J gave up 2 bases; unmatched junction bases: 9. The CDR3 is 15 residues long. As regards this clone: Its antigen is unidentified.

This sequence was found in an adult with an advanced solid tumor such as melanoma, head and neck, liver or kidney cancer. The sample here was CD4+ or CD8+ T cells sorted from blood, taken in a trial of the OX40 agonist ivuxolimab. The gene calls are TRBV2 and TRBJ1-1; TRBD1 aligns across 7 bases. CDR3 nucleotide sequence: TGTGCCAGCAGGATTGCGACAGGGTTTAACACTGAAGCTTTCTTT. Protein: CASRIATGFNTEAFF. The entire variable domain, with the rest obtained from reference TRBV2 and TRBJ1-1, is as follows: EPEVTQTPSHQVTQMGQEVILRCVPISNHLYFYWYRQILGQKVEFLVSFYNNEISEKSEIFDDQFSVERPDGSNFTLKIRSTKLEDSAMYFCASRIATGFNTEAFFGQGTRLTVV.